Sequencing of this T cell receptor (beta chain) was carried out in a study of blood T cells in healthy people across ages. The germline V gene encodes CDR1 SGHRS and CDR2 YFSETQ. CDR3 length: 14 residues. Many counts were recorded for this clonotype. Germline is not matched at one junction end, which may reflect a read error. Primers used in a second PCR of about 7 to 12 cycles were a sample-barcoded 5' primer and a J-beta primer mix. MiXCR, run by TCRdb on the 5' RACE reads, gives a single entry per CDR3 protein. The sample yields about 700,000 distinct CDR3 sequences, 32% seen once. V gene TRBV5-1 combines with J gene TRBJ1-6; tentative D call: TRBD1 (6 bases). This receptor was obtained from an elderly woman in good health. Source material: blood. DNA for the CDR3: TGTGCCAGCAGTTTACAGGGCAGTAATTCACCCCTCCACTTT. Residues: CASSLQGSNSPLHF.